Below, 5 T cell receptor beta chains from the same sample are listed, as sequenced in a study of blood T cell repertoires in COVID-19. The table came from immunoSEQ multiplex PCR; TCRdb's copy has only in-frame clones and leaves some out. Of 15,000 to 20,000 clones detected, 65% to 85% appear once; the ten largest clones hold around 17%. The sequenced sample consisted of peripheral blood. The source is a human donor in a cohort sampled during active COVID-19.

This clone has just a few counts. The chain carries TRBV29-1 and TRBJ2-7, with TRBD1 matching 9 bases. V shed 6 bases and J 3 bases; nucleotides not matched to a gene: 6. CDR3 length equals 13 residues. Germline V gene lookup returns CDR1 SQVTM and CDR2 ANQGSEA. CDR3 residues: CSVGTGMYYEQYF. The CDR3 bases are TGCAGCGTAGGGACAGGGATGTACTACGAGCAGTACTTC.

J is TRBJ1-2 and V is TRBV7-9; possibly TRBD1 for D (6 bases). CDR1 is SEHNR and CDR2 is FQNEAQ in the germline V gene (reference sequence). This CDR3 comprises 14 residues. V gave up 6 bases and J gave up 3 bases, with 14 bases separating them. In DNA form, the CDR3 reads TGTGCCAGCAGTCAAGGGGGGGAGCACTATGGCTACACCTTC. Translation: CASSQGGEHYGYTF.

This clone was picked up a small number of times. The genes are TRBV4-2 and TRBJ1-1; no clear D gene. The CDR3 has 13 residues. Deletions cut 0 bases from V and 10 bases from J, with 12 bases between. The germline gives CDR1 LGHNA, CDR2 YNFKEQ. The CDR3 sequence: CASSQEREFGAFF. The CDR3 DNA follows: TGTGCCAGCAGCCAAGAGAGGGAATTTGGAGCTTTCTTT.

The chain uses TRBV10-3 and TRBJ1-3; 7 positions agree with TRBD1. In germline, CDR1 is ENHRY, CDR2 SYGVKD. J gave up 4 bases and V 2 bases, and 5 bases lay outside the gene matches. The CDR3 runs to 15 residues. The CDR3 DNA reads as TGTGCCATCAGTGAGAAGGGGGCGCGGGGAAACACCATATATTTT. This encodes CAISEKGARGNTIYF.

This rearrangement joins TRBV3-1 (or the pseudogene TRBV3-2) to TRBJ2-2; no clear D gene. The CDR3 is 15 amino acids. Germline CDR1 and CDR2: LGHDT and YNNKEL (reference sequence). Trimming removed 7 bases from V and 3 bases from J, with 15 bases in between. The CDR3 DNA follows: TGTGCCAGCACCAACTTTGATTATCACACCGGGGAGCTGTTTTTT. It specifies CASTNFDYHTGELFF.